The 30 T cell receptor beta chains in this list originate from one sample, sequenced in a study of T-cell memory formation after mild COVID-19. A single record per CDR3 protein comes from TCRdb applying MiXCR to the 5' RACE reads. The sample lists 450,000 to 700,000 distinct CDR3 sequences; more than 15% were seen once. The sequenced sample was PBMCs or a T cell subset sorted from them (not recorded which). The receptor source for this set is an adult woman who had mild COVID-19 (a few samples of this study predate the infection). Cell type and time point are not known.

A few counts support this clonotype. In nucleotides, the CDR3 is TGTGCCAGCAGATCTCCACCCGGGGGGTCGGGCTACAATGAGCAGTTCTTC. Amino acid sequence: CASRSPPGGSGYNEQFF. V gene TRBV12-3 or TRBV12-4 combines with J gene TRBJ2-1; 7 bases fit TRBD2. There are 17 residues in the CDR3. J was trimmed by 3 bases and V by 6 bases; bases with no gene match: 14.

V is TRBV20-1 and J is TRBJ2-7; 10 bases fit TRBD1. Germline V lookup: CDR1 DFQATT, CDR2 SNEGSKA (reference sequence). CDR3 length equals 15 residues. V dropped 6 bases and J dropped 3; count of bases not matched to a gene: 11. CDR3 residues: CSAGRDRGTFYEQYF. In nucleotides, the CDR3 is TGCAGTGCGGGACGGGACAGGGGCACCTTCTACGAGCAGTACTTC.

The chain has TRBV6-1 and TRBJ2-1; TRBD2 might be the D (6 bases). CDR1 and CDR2 from the germline V gene are MNHNS and SASEGT. The CDR3 is made up of 13 amino acids. V was clipped by 8 bases and J by 3 bases, with 11 bases between them. Written as DNA, the CDR3 is TGTGCCAGCGGCCCTAGCGTCTACAATGAGCAGTTCTTC. Translated, it gives CASGPSVYNEQFF.

This chain links TRBV29-1 with TRBJ2-5; the D is unclear. V lost 7 bases and J lost 1, with 4 bases in between. Germline V gene sequence: CDR1 SQVTM, CDR2 ANQGSEA. The CDR3 is made up of 10 amino acids. The CDR3: CSGIQETQYF. CDR3 nucleotide sequence: TGCAGCGGAATCCAAGAGACCCAGTACTTC.

The chain combines TRBV4-3 with TRBJ1-6; 11 nucleotides match TRBD1. The CDR3 is 16 residues long. The V segment lost 4 bases and the J segment 11 bases; nucleotides outside the gene matches: 10. From germline, CDR1 is LGHNA and CDR2 YSLEER. The CDR3 DNA sequence: TGCGCCAGCAGCCCGAAGGGGACAGGGGGAGGGCCACCCCTCCACTTT. Residues: CASSPKGTGGGPPLHF.

The chain uses TRBV7-9 and TRBJ2-4; TRBD2 might be the D (5 bases). This CDR3 has 16 residues. V gave up 4 bases and J gave up 5 bases, with 18 bases separating them. CDR1 and CDR2 from the germline V gene are SEHNR and FQNEAQ (reference sequence). The CDR3 loop is CASSSLRGPKENIQYF. The CDR3, as DNA: TGTGCCAGCAGCTCCCTCCGGGGTCCCAAGGAAAACATTCAGTACTTC.

This clonotype was counted ten times or more. This chain uses TRBV6-2 or TRBV6-3 with TRBJ2-2; the D call may be TRBD1 or TRBD2 (5 bases each). Trimming took 7 bases from V and 3 from J, leaving 18 bases between them. The CDR3 length is 16 residues. The V gene's germline CDR1 is MNHEY and CDR2 SVGEGT. CDR3 region: CASTLAGADYTGELFF. The CDR3 coding sequence is TGTGCCAGCACCTTAGCCGGGGCAGACTACACCGGGGAGCTGTTTTTT.

The chain combines TRBV5-1 with TRBJ1-1, with 10 nucleotides matching TRBD1. Germline-derived CDR1 and CDR2 are SGHRS and YFSETQ. V was clipped by 4 bases and J by 4 bases; unmatched bases: 4. The CDR3 runs to 14 residues. CDR3 residues: CASSTDRGITEAFF. The DNA of the CDR3 is TGCGCCAGCAGCACGGACAGGGGGATCACTGAAGCTTTCTTT.

CDR3 DNA sequence: TGTGCCAGTCGCCAGGGGGTCGGCACTGAAGCTTTCTTT. Amino acid sequence: CASRQGVGTEAFF. The chain links TRBV12-3 or TRBV12-4 to TRBJ1-1, with 7 bases identical to TRBD1. Germline trimming cut 9 bases from V and 4 bases from J; bases unmatched to any gene: 8. The CDR3 is 13 amino acids.

V is TRBV18 and J is TRBJ2-6; no reliable D call. The germline V gene encodes CDR1 KGHSH and CDR2 LQKENI. CDR3 length: 15 amino acids. V was trimmed by 5 bases and J by 4 bases, leaving 12 bases between them. The CDR3 here is CASSKLELGANVLTF. In DNA form, the CDR3 reads TGTGCCAGCTCAAAATTGGAGCTCGGGGCCAACGTCCTGACTTTC.

This clonotype was counted only a few times. This chain joins TRBV4-2 and TRBJ1-2, with 8 bases fitting TRBD1. The V segment lost 0 bases and the J segment 8 bases; nucleotides outside the gene matches: 14. CDR3 length: 17 amino acids. The germline V gene encodes CDR1 LGHNA and CDR2 YNFKEQ. In DNA form, the CDR3 reads TGTGCCAGCAGCCAAGATAAGGTCGGCAGGGGGCCGGGGGGCTACACCTTC. Protein: CASSQDKVGRGPGGYTF.

This clonotype was observed a few times. The chain joins TRBV6-5 to TRBJ2-1, with unresolved D. This CDR3 spans 15 amino acids. V shed 6 bases and J shed 5 bases, with 17 bases lying between them. Germline assignment: CDR1 MNHEY and CDR2 SVGAGI. CDR3 sequence reads: CASSRTPFGNNEQFF. DNA for the CDR3: TGTGCCAGCAGCCGCACGCCGTTTGGGAACAATGAGCAGTTCTTC.

The genes are TRBV19 and TRBJ2-1, with D perhaps given as TRBD1 or TRBD2 (5 bases each). This CDR3 is 14 amino acids long. Germline V gives CDR1 LNHDA, CDR2 SQIVND (reference sequence). V was cut by 9 bases and J by 7 bases, with 19 bases left in between. The CDR3 here is CASRDLPGLNEQFF. The DNA of the CDR3 is TGTGCCAGCCGAGATCTGCCGGGGCTAAATGAGCAGTTCTTC.

The sample holds a few counts of this clonotype. This rearrangement joins TRBV28 to TRBJ1-6; no clear D. There are 15 residues in the CDR3. Trimming removed 4 bases from V and 0 bases from J, with 7 bases in between. The V gene's germline CDR1 is MDHEN and CDR2 SYDVKM. CDR3 in amino acids: CASSSEGSYNSPLHF. The CDR3, as DNA: TGTGCCAGCAGTTCCGAAGGCTCCTATAATTCACCCCTCCACTTT. Complete variable domain (other parts from reference TRBV28 and TRBJ1-6): DVKVTQSSRYLVKRTGEKVFLECVQDMDHENMFWYRQDPGLGLRLIYFSYDVKMKEKGDIPEGYSVSREKKERFSLILESASTNQTSMYLCASSSEGSYNSPLHFGNGTRLTVT.

In this sample, this clonotype turned up a few times. The chain combines TRBV6-6 with TRBJ2-3; 7 bases agree with TRBD1. CDR1 is MNHNY, CDR2 SVGAGI, per germline (reference sequence). Trimming at V came to 6 bases and at J to 7 bases, leaving 7 bases not matched to a gene. This CDR3 is 13 amino acids long. The CDR3 nucleotides read TGTGCCAGCAGCCGGGACAGTACTTATACGCAGTATTTT. Protein product: CASSRDSTYTQYF.

The CDR3 spells CSARRETSGGPTDTQYF. CDR3 bases: TGCAGTGCTAGAAGGGAGACTAGCGGGGGCCCCACGGATACGCAGTATTTT. The genes are TRBV20-1 and TRBJ2-3, with 12 nucleotides matching TRBD2. The trim removed 2 bases at V and 6 bases at J, leaving 12 bases unmatched. The CDR3 has 17 residues. The germline V gene encodes CDR1 DFQATT and CDR2 SNEGSKA (reference sequence).

This rearrangement joins TRBV11-2 to TRBJ2-7, with D perhaps TRBD1 (6 bases). Trimming shortened V by 1 base and J by 0 bases, and 22 bases separated the two germline ends. The CDR3 is 19 amino acids. Germline V CDR1 and CDR2: SGHAT, FQNNGV. The CDR3 DNA sequence: TGTGCCAGCAGCTTAGCCTTTACCGGGACAAGGCGTAGCTCCTACGAGCAGTACTTC. This encodes CASSLAFTGTRRSSYEQYF.

This clonotype was found a few times. J is TRBJ2-1 and V is TRBV15; D remains unclear. Deletions cut 1 base from V and 2 bases from J, with 18 bases between. CDR1 is LNHNV, CDR2 YYDKDF, per germline (reference sequence). This CDR3 comprises 18 residues. The CDR3 loop is CATSRVLGMGTAYNEQFF. As DNA, the CDR3 is TGTGCCACCAGCAGAGTTTTAGGGATGGGAACGGCCTACAATGAGCAGTTCTTC.

There are many counts of this clonotype. V gene TRBV11-2 combines with J gene TRBJ1-4, with no clear D. CDR3 size: 12 residues. Trimming pared 1 base from V and 8 bases from J, leaving 5 bases between. Germline V gives CDR1 SGHAT, CDR2 FQNNGV. CDR3: CASSLVGEKLFF. The CDR3 DNA is TGTGCCAGCAGCTTAGTAGGGGAAAAACTGTTTTTT. Based on the CDR3 plus reference TRBV11-2 and TRBJ1-4, the full variable domain is EAGVAQSPRYKIIEKRQSVAFWCNPISGHATLYWYQQILGQGPKLLIQFQNNGVVDDSQLPKDRFSAERLKGVDSTLKIQPAKLEDSAVYLCASSLVGEKLFFGSGTQLSVL.

This clonotype was found a few times. This chain joins TRBV6-5 and TRBJ2-4, with D possibly being TRBD1 or TRBD2 (5 bases each). CDR1 is MNHEY, CDR2 SVGAGI, per germline. The CDR3 covers 12 residues. V was pared by 2 bases and J by 9 bases, with 8 bases between. The CDR3 DNA is TGTGCCAGCAGTTACGGGGGTGGCATTCAGTACTTC. The encoded protein is CASSYGGGIQYF.

The chain uses TRBV6-6 and TRBJ1-6, with 10 bases aligning to TRBD1. Germline V gene sequence: CDR1 MNHNY, CDR2 SVGAGI (reference sequence). The CDR3 extends over 21 amino acids. V lost 6 bases to trimming and J lost 7 bases; unmatched junction nucleotides: 24. CDR3 DNA sequence: TGTGCCAGCAGGGCCGGGACAGGGGCCCAGAGGGGTTTGATATGGAATTCACCCCTCCACTTT. This translates into CASRAGTGAQRGLIWNSPLHF.

This clonotype was detected ten times or more. This chain connects TRBV5-1 to TRBJ2-3; tentative D call: TRBD2 (6 bases). The germline V and J ends were trimmed by 6 bases and 4 bases, with 15 bases remaining between them. The germline V gene encodes CDR1 SGHRS and CDR2 YFSETQ. The CDR3 consists of 14 residues. The CDR3 spells CASTQGGGSDTQYF. The CDR3 DNA is TGCGCCAGCACCCAGGGCGGAGGGTCAGATACGCAGTATTTT.

V gene TRBV19 combines with J gene TRBJ1-2; tentatively, D is TRBD1 (6 bases). Per germline, CDR1 LNHDA and CDR2 SQIVND (reference sequence). Trimming took 4 bases from V and 8 from J, leaving 20 bases between them. CDR3 length equals 15 residues. For the CDR3, the DNA is TGTGCCAGTAGTAGTGATTTTGGGGGCGCTAAGGGCTACACCTTC. Translated, it gives CASSSDFGGAKGYTF.

The chain combines TRBV4-2 with TRBJ2-1; 9 nucleotides agree with TRBD2. Germline assignment: CDR1 LGHNA and CDR2 YNFKEQ. V shed 5 bases, J shed 8 bases, and the junction held 13 bases outside the gene matches. CDR3 length: 16 amino acids. The CDR3 bases are TGTGCCAGCAGCAAATTGGAACGGCGGGAGGGCGATGAGCAGTTCTTC. Its translation is CASSKLERREGDEQFF.

This clonotype turned up a few times. V gene TRBV20-1 combines with J gene TRBJ1-5, with D possibly being TRBD1 (5 bases). The ends were cut back, 0 bases at V and 7 bases at J, with 19 bases in the middle. CDR1 is DFQATT, CDR2 SNEGSKA, per germline (reference sequence). The CDR3 contains 16 residues. For the CDR3, the DNA is TGCAGTGCTAGAGACCCTACCGGGACTCTAAAACAGCCCCAGCATTTT. This gives the protein CSARDPTGTLKQPQHF.

The V gene is TRBV18, the J gene TRBJ2-5; D not certain. The CDR3 length is 13 residues. Trimming removed 1 base from V and 5 bases from J, with 8 bases in between. Germline assignment: CDR1 KGHSH and CDR2 LQKENI. As DNA, the CDR3 is TGTGCCAGCTCACCACGATTCACCGAGACCCAGTACTTC. Its protein product is CASSPRFTETQYF.

The table lists this clonotype with a few counts. CDR3 nucleotides: TGCAGTGCTAGAGTCCAGCGGGTTAGCTCCTACAATGAGCAGTTCTTC. Protein: CSARVQRVSSYNEQFF. This chain connects TRBV20-1 to TRBJ2-1; TRBD2 might be the D (6 bases). The CDR3 has 16 residues. V was pared by 1 base and J by 0 bases, with 13 bases between. Per germline, CDR1 DFQATT and CDR2 SNEGSKA (reference sequence).

This clonotype came up a few times. The chain recombines TRBV20-1 with TRBJ2-2; D ambiguous. V lost 4 bases, J lost 2 bases, and 11 bases lay in between. The CDR3 totals 14 residues. The V gene's germline CDR1 is DFQATT and CDR2 SNEGSKA (reference sequence). The CDR3 region is CSAIEDNNTGELFF. CDR3 bases: TGCAGTGCTATAGAAGATAATAACACCGGGGAGCTGTTTTTT.

This chain links TRBV7-2 with TRBJ1-4; TRBD1 matches 8 bases. The CDR3 loop spans 17 amino acids. CDR1 is SGHTA, CDR2 FQGNSA, per germline. The V segment lost 4 bases and the J segment 1 base; nucleotides outside the gene matches: 8. CDR3 sequence reads: CASSSPGGWGTNEKLFF. The CDR3 nucleotides are TGTGCCAGCAGCTCCCCAGGGGGCTGGGGAACTAATGAAAAACTGTTTTTT.

This clonotype appeared many times. This chain uses TRBV24-1 with TRBJ1-5; a possible D gene is TRBD1 (6 bases). The CDR3 loop spans 16 amino acids. CDR1 and CDR2 from the germline V gene are KGHDR and SFDVKD. The V end was cut by 3 bases, the J end by 3 bases, with 14 bases between. The CDR3 DNA reads TGTGCCACCAGTGATCACAAACAGGGCCACAATCAGCCCCAGCATTTT. Its translation: CATSDHKQGHNQPQHF.